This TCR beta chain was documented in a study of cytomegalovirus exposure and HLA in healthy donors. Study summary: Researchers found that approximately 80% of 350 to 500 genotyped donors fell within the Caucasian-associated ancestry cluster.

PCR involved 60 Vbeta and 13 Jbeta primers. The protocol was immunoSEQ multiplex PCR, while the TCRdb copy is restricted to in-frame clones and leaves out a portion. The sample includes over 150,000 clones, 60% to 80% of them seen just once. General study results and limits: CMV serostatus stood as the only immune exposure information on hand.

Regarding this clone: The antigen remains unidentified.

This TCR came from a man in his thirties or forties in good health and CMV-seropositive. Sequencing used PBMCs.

The CDR3 nucleotides read TGCGCCAGCAGCTTGGACCTAGCGGGAAGCACAGATACGCAGTATTTT. Protein: CASSLDLAGSTDTQYF. The chain combines TRBV5-1 with TRBJ2-3; TRBD2 matches at 9 bases. The germline V gene has CDR1 SGHRS and CDR2 YFSETQ. V lost 0 bases and J lost 0; bases outside the gene matches: 2. The CDR3 has 16 amino acids.